This T cell receptor (beta chain) was sequenced for a study of beta chain features in type 1 diabetes (dated by TCRdb to 2017 to 2018). Describing the broader study: Mean age, gender distribution, total cell number and subset yield did not differ between patients and healthy donors. A total of roughly 100 million sorted cells were examined across all samples, and the number of cells per subset was strongly correlated with RNA yield. In the study, TCRB repertoires of sorted circulating CD4+ T cell subsets from recently diagnosed type 1 diabetes patients were compared with those of matched healthy donors. Whereas all 30 or so donors provided naive and central memory subsets, regulatory and stem cell-like memory subsets were isolated from just 8 patients and about 8 healthy donors.

The full study reports these points: Because cDNA was sequenced instead of genomic DNA, activated cells with high expression could be over-represented, although the groups did not differ in activation or CD3 levels. Fewer insertions and more nucleotide deletions at VDJ recombination sites were observed in patients with type 1 diabetes, implying thymic rearrangement abnormalities. PCR might favor shorter templates, but patient and control samples were amplified and corrected together, so any skew would affect both groups equally. Type 1 diabetes patients showed a moderate but significant shortening of TCRB CDR3 length in all four CD4+ subsets. The naive, central memory and regulatory TCRB repertoires appeared to resemble one another more closely among patients than among healthy donors. Because the HLA sub-analyses included only small numbers of individuals, any influence of HLA type on TCRB rearrangement was left unresolved.

Each donor gave one peripheral blood draw, approximately 100 mL on average, collected into heparinised tubes. A BD FACSAria II and a panel including CD45RO, CCR7, CD25, CD127, CD95 and CD27 were used to sort naive, central memory, regulatory and stem cell-like memory CD4+ T cells. Every sorted population had a purity above 98%. Right away, PBMCs were isolated by Lymphoprep density gradient centrifugation and were stained directly, with no culture step. To minimize batch effects, samples were stained and sorted in pairs, one healthy donor with one patient per experiment. The High Capacity cDNA Reverse Transcription Kit was used to reverse transcribe all of the isolated RNA, meaning that expressed TCRB transcripts were what got sequenced. Naive, central memory and regulatory T cell samples underwent deep immunoSEQ sequencing, averaging around 3.6 million total reads per sample. Sorted cells were lysed in RLT buffer and RNA was extracted with DNase-treated RNeasy Micro or Mini kits, depending on cell number. To prevent cross-contamination, each cell subset was processed individually, whereas patient and healthy donor samples were processed jointly. TCRB sequences were amplified from cDNA with the immunoSEQ multiplex PCR, producing 87-bp fragments spanning the CDR3 region. Amplicons were sequenced on the Illumina HiSeq platform. The study's processing was this. Synthetic template baselines were used to correct PCR bias computationally, reads within Hamming distance 2 were collapsed together, and singletons that could not be merged were discarded. Reads were aligned against IMGT so that V, D and J genes, CDR3 length and insertions or deletions at six rearrangement sites could be assigned. Within each subset, clonotype counts were normalized to sorted cell number, and only after that were true diversity and Gini coefficients computed with the tcR R package. Repertoire sharing was quantified using the overlap coefficient calculated on TCRB nucleotide sequences. As a proxy for the pre-selection repertoire, out-of-frame TCRB sequences from naive cells were analyzed. Sourced from immuneACCESS, this table was stored by TCRdb with only in-frame sequences that have V and J called. A share of the clones is absent; for the studies checked, an unresolved V gene accounts for under half, and the remainder has no known explanation. V and J calls and clone size follow that table, whereas D and trimming were derived from the DNA. Present in this sample are about 360,000 clones, around 13% of which were seen just once. The ten largest clonotypes hold about 0.018% of the sample.

This clone was seen only a few times. The clone's antigen remains unknown. Per-nucleotide qualities are absent, and no much larger clonotype sits a single base away. CDR1 and CDR2, per the germline V gene (reference sequence), are SEHNR and FQNEAQ. V is reduced by 2 bases and J by 5 bases, leaving a spacing of 7 bases between them. The CDR3 measures 13 amino acids from cysteine to phenylalanine. Only CDR3 DNA remains: 39 bases, in frame from the first base. The V and J genes are TRBV7-9 and TRBJ1-5; no confident D gene assignment can be made. This clonotype originated in a man younger than 35 in good health. The sequenced material came from naive CD4+ T cells from blood. In light of the paper, this sample's cell subset or site label describes: true naive CD4+ T cells. The nucleotide sequence is given as TGTGCCAGCAGCTTAACATCCTATCAGCCCCAGCATTTT. Protein translation: CASSLTSYQPQHF.